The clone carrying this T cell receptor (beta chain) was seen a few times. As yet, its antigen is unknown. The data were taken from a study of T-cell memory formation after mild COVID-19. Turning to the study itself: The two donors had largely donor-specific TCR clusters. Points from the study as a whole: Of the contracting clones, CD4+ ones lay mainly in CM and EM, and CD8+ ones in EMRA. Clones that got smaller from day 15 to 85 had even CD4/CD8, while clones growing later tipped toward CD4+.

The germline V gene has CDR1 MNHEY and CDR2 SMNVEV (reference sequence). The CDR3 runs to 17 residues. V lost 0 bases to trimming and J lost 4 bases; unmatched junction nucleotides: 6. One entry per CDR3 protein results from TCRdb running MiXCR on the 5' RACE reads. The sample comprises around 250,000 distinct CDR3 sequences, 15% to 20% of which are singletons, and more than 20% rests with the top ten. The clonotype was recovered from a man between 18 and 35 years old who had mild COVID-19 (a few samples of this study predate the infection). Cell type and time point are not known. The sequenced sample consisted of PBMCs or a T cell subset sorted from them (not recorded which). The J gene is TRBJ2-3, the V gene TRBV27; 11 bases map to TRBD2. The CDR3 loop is CASSLSVAGGLADTQYF. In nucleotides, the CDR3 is TGTGCCAGCAGTTTATCGGTAGCGGGGGGGCTCGCAGATACGCAGTATTTT.